The 31 T cell receptor beta chains reported below all come from one sample, sequenced in a study of blood T cell repertoires in COVID-19. Sequencing used immunoSEQ multiplex PCR; TCRdb keeps in-frame clones, though not all of them. The profile shows under 80,000 clones, around 83% of them singletons. Material for sequencing was peripheral blood. These receptors came from a woman aged 60-75 years with acute or convalescent COVID-19.

The chain joins TRBV13 to TRBJ2-1; 7 positions match TRBD2. V was clipped by 1 base and J by 5 bases; unmatched bases: 14. Per the germline V gene, CDR1 is PRHDT and CDR2 is FYEKMQ (reference sequence). The CDR3 is made up of 18 amino acids. CDR3 loop: CASSLDTLSTSADNEQFF. In nucleotides, the CDR3 is TGTGCCAGCAGCTTAGATACTCTGAGTACTAGCGCGGACAATGAGCAGTTCTTC.

The chain carries TRBV6-5 and TRBJ1-4; maybe TRBD1 (6 bases). This CDR3 region has 14 residues. The V end lost 6 bases, the J end lost 4 bases, and 12 bases lay between the germline ends. The germline gives CDR1 MNHEY, CDR2 SVGAGI. The CDR3 DNA follows: TGTGCCAGCAGAGAGGACAGTCTTAATGAAAAACTGTTTTTT. It specifies CASREDSLNEKLFF.

The chain has TRBV7-2 and TRBJ2-7; 8 bases map to TRBD2. There are 17 residues in the CDR3. The ends lost 1 base at V and 4 bases at J; junction bases unmatched: 12. From germline, CDR1 is SGHTA and CDR2 FQGNSA. The CDR3 DNA reads as TGTGCCAGCAGCTTAGGGGCTCGGCGGGGGGTATATTACGAGCAGTACTTC. This encodes CASSLGARRGVYYEQYF.

The CDR3 reads CASSSGHKETQYF. The CDR3 bases are TGTGCCAGCAGTTCTGGGCACAAAGAGACCCAGTACTTC. This rearrangement joins TRBV7-7 to TRBJ2-5; D remains unclear. The germline gives CDR1 SSHAT, CDR2 FNYEAQ (reference sequence). Trimming took off 6 bases at V and 3 bases at J, with 11 bases between the two ends. The CDR3 has 13 residues.

The chain is built from TRBV6-5 and TRBJ1-2; the match to TRBD1 covers 11 bases. Germline V CDR1 and CDR2: MNHEY, SVGAGI. There are 15 residues in the CDR3. Trimming cost V 6 bases and J 8 bases; bases outside gene matches: 11. This CDR3 is CASRIPGTGGRGYTF. The DNA of the CDR3 is TGTGCCAGCAGAATTCCCGGGACAGGGGGTCGGGGCTACACCTTC.

This chain uses TRBV9 with TRBJ2-5, with D maybe TRBD2 (5 bases). Germline CDR1 is SGDLS and CDR2 is YYNGEE. Trimming stripped 3 bases from V and 4 bases from J, with 16 bases between. The length of the CDR3 is 15 residues. Here the CDR3 reads CASSGGSQSRETQYF. Written as DNA, the CDR3 is TGTGCCAGCAGCGGCGGGTCGCAAAGCAGAGAGACCCAGTACTTC.

The chain recombines TRBV6-6 with TRBJ1-5; the match to TRBD1 covers 10 bases. Germline CDR1 reads MNHNY; CDR2 reads SVGAGI (reference sequence). The CDR3 totals 14 residues. V was pared by 7 bases and J by 7 bases, with 7 bases of the junction left unmatched. CDR3 DNA: TGTGCCAGCAAGATCCGACAGGGGGCACAGCCCCAGCATTTT. This codes for CASKIRQGAQPQHF.

The gene calls are TRBV21-1 and TRBJ1-6. TRBV21-1 is shown as a pseudogene. The CDR3 is made up of 15 amino acids. DNA for the CDR3: TGTGCCAGCCAGACGACGGGCGGGGGAAATTCACCCCTCCACTTT. Translation gives CASQTTGGGNSPLHF.

V and J are TRBV10-3 and TRBJ1-1, with D tentatively TRBD1 (5 bases). Per germline, CDR1 ENHRY and CDR2 SYGVKD. The CDR3 totals 12 residues. The CDR3 nucleotides read TGTGCGGGGGGAGGAGGGGACACTGAAGCTTTCTTT. It codes for CAGGGGDTEAFF.

This clone was seen once. In nucleotides, the CDR3 is TGTGCCAGCAGCTTTGATCCGGGACTACAGAATGAGCAGTTCTTC. Its protein is CASSFDPGLQNEQFF. This chain links TRBV11-2 with TRBJ2-1; TRBD2 matches at 7 bases. Germline lookup yields CDR1 SGHAT and CDR2 FQNNGV. This CDR3 is built from 15 residues. Unmatched junction bases numbered 9, after V lost 3 bases and J lost 7 bases. The entire variable domain, with the rest obtained from reference TRBV11-2 and TRBJ2-1, is as follows: EAGVAQSPRYKIIEKRQSVAFWCNPISGHATLYWYQQILGQGPKLLIQFQNNGVVDDSQLPKDRFSAERLKGVDSTLKIQPAKLEDSAVYLCASSFDPGLQNEQFFGPGTRLTVL.

The chain recombines TRBV4-1 with TRBJ2-1, with 8 positions matching TRBD2. Germline CDR1 MGHRA, CDR2 YSYEKL. Trimming cost V 0 bases and J 9 bases; bases outside gene matches: 7. This CDR3 is built from 15 residues. The CDR3 reads CASSQEGRGVGEQFF. CDR3 DNA: TGCGCCAGCAGCCAAGAGGGGCGGGGGGTTGGTGAGCAGTTCTTC.

This clone turned up a few times. The gene calls are TRBV2 and TRBJ1-3; D unclear. The V end was cut by 2 bases, the J end by 4 bases, with 9 bases between. CDR3 length equals 14 residues. Germline V gives CDR1 SNHLY, CDR2 FYNNEI. CDR3: CASSETQVGNTIYF. CDR3 nucleotides: TGTGCCAGCAGTGAAACCCAGGTCGGAAACACCATATATTTT.

This chain links TRBV7-2 with TRBJ1-1, with D maybe TRBD1 (5 bases). CDR3 size: 15 residues. V lost 0 bases, J lost 4 bases, and 12 bases lay in between. Per germline, CDR1 SGHTA and CDR2 FQGNSA. Here the CDR3 DNA reads TGTGCCAGCAGCTTAGCTCAGGGCCCGGGCACTGAAGCTTTCTTT. Protein sequence: CASSLAQGPGTEAFF.

The V gene is TRBV19, the J gene TRBJ2-2; tentatively, D is TRBD2 (6 bases). Germline V gene sequence: CDR1 LNHDA, CDR2 SQIVND (reference sequence). V was clipped by 1 base and J by 0 bases, with 15 bases between them. The CDR3 consists of 18 residues. The CDR3 nucleotides are TGTGCCAGTAGTATAGTCCGGGGGAATAGTCCGAACACCGGGGAGCTGTTTTTT. This translates into CASSIVRGNSPNTGELFF.

The chain carries TRBV27 and TRBJ1-3, with D maybe TRBD1 (6 bases). CDR3 length: 14 amino acids. V was trimmed by 6 bases and J by 9 bases, leaving 18 bases between them. The V gene's germline CDR1 is MNHEY and CDR2 SMNVEV (reference sequence). CDR3 amino acids: CASRTTGFLGTIYF. DNA for the CDR3: TGTGCCAGCAGGACCACAGGGTTCTTAGGCACCATATATTTT.

The CDR3: CASRHTGGITGNTIYF. DNA for the CDR3: TGCGCCAGCAGACATACAGGGGGGATAACTGGAAACACCATATATTTT. The chain recombines TRBV10-1 with TRBJ1-3; 8 positions match TRBD1. V lost 6 bases to trimming and J lost 2 bases; unmatched junction nucleotides: 9. The germline CDR1 and CDR2 sequences are WNHNN and SYGVQD (reference sequence). The CDR3 sequence is 16 residues long.

V is TRBV11-3 and J is TRBJ1-1; possible D gene TRBD1, 6 bases. In germline, CDR1 is SGHNT, CDR2 YENEEA. There are 20 residues in the CDR3. V shed 1 base and J shed 1 base, with 25 bases lying between them. The CDR3 sequence is CASSLVLRGGDSAGNTEAFF. The CDR3 DNA sequence: TGTGCCAGCAGCTTAGTACTGCGAGGGGGAGACTCCGCAGGGAACACTGAAGCTTTCTTT.

The genes are TRBV20-1 and TRBJ1-2; 7 positions match TRBD1. CDR1 and CDR2 (germline): DFQATT, SNEGSKA (reference sequence). The CDR3 is made up of 11 amino acids. Losses at the gene ends were 4 bases for V and 7 bases for J; bases not matched to a gene: 3. This CDR3 reads CSATTGAGYTF. In DNA, the CDR3 is TGCAGTGCTACTACAGGGGCTGGCTACACCTTC.

This chain links TRBV24-1 with TRBJ1-2; D is unclear. Trimming shortened V by 1 base and J by 4 bases, and 12 bases separated the two germline ends. The CDR3 has 15 amino acids. CDR1 is KGHDR, CDR2 SFDVKD, per germline. The CDR3 is CATSDFAQFLYGYTF. The DNA for the CDR3 is TGTGCCACCAGTGATTTCGCACAGTTCCTCTATGGCTACACCTTC.

A single count supports this clone. V and J are TRBV7-9 and TRBJ1-2; the match to TRBD1 covers 9 bases. There are 15 residues in the CDR3. J lost 6 bases, V lost 5 bases, and 10 bases had no gene match. Germline CDR1 and CDR2: SEHNR and FQNEAQ (reference sequence). CDR3 DNA sequence: TGTGCCAGCAGCCCACCGGGAAGACAGGGGGATGGCTACACCTTC. Protein: CASSPPGRQGDGYTF. Drawing the rest from reference TRBV7-9 and TRBJ1-2, the complete variable domain is DTGVSQNPRHKITKRGQNVTFRCDPISEHNRLYWYRQTLGQGPEFLTYFQNEAQLEKSRLLSDRFSAERPKGSFSTLEIQRTEQGDSAMYLCASSPPGRQGDGYTFGSGTRLTVV.

This rearrangement joins TRBV27 to TRBJ2-1; a possible D gene is TRBD2 (6 bases). Germline V gives CDR1 MNHEY, CDR2 SMNVEV (reference sequence). The CDR3 sequence is 16 residues long. The V and J ends lost 0 bases and 0 bases respectively, with 9 bases between them. The CDR3 DNA sequence: TGTGCCAGCAGTTTATCCTCCGGGGGCTCCTACAATGAGCAGTTCTTC. Translated: CASSLSSGGSYNEQFF.

The V call is TRBV30, the J call TRBJ2-3; TRBD2 matches at 7 bases. Germline V gives CDR1 GTSNPN, CDR2 SVGIG (reference sequence). V gave up 2 bases and J gave up 0 bases; unmatched junction bases: 5. This CDR3 has 15 residues. CDR3 loop: CAWSLGGTSTDTQYF. In DNA, the CDR3 is TGTGCCTGGAGTCTCGGGGGGACTAGCACAGATACGCAGTATTTT.

This chain joins TRBV19 and TRBJ1-1; D is undetermined. CDR1 is LNHDA and CDR2 is SQIVND in the germline V gene (reference sequence). This CDR3 has 15 residues. The V gene lost 7 bases and the J gene lost 1 base, with 16 bases spanning the gap. The CDR3 protein is CASIDGSWRNTEAFF. The DNA of the CDR3 is TGTGCCAGTATTGACGGGAGCTGGAGGAACACTGAAGCTTTCTTT.

The rearrangement links TRBV30 to TRBJ2-2, with D perhaps TRBD1 (5 bases). Germline CDR1 GTSNPN, CDR2 SVGIG (reference sequence). This CDR3 contains 15 residues. V dropped 3 bases and J dropped 2 bases, with 13 bases sitting between them. CDR3 sequence: CAWRVGRANTGELFF. DNA of the CDR3: TGTGCCTGGAGAGTTGGCAGGGCAAACACCGGGGAGCTGTTTTTT.

This clone was found a few times. The chain recombines TRBV19 with TRBJ1-6; 7 bases fit TRBD1. V dropped 7 bases and J dropped 5; count of bases not matched to a gene: 2. The germline CDR1 and CDR2 sequences are LNHDA and SQIVND (reference sequence). The CDR3 is made up of 13 amino acids. DNA of the CDR3: TGTGCCAGTACCGACAGGGATAATTCACCCCTCCACTTT. Its protein product is CASTDRDNSPLHF.

The V call is TRBV7-3, the J call TRBJ1-4; no clear D. The ends were cut back, 5 bases at V and 3 bases at J, with 10 bases in the middle. The length of the CDR3 is 14 residues. The germline CDR1 and CDR2 sequences are SGHTA and FQGTGA. CDR3 DNA sequence: TGTGCCAGCAGCCAGAATGGTGCTAATGAAAAACTGTTTTTT. Residues: CASSQNGANEKLFF. The full variable domain, completed using reference TRBV7-3 and TRBJ1-4, is GAGVSQTPSNKVTEKGKYVELRCDPISGHTALYWYRQSLGQGPEFLIYFQGTGAADDSGLPNDRFFAVRPEGSVSTLKIQRTERGDSAVYLCASSQNGANEKLFFGSGTQLSVL.

J is TRBJ2-1 and V is TRBV5-4, with D possibly matching TRBD1 (6 bases). Germline V gene lookup returns CDR1 SGHNT and CDR2 YYREEE (reference sequence). V was cut by 3 bases and J by 7 bases, with 14 bases left in between. The CDR3 spans 14 residues. CDR3 protein: CASSSLQGWNEQFF. CDR3 nucleotides: TGTGCCAGCAGCTCGTTACAGGGTTGGAATGAGCAGTTCTTC.

V usage is TRBV19 and J usage is TRBJ1-4, with D maybe TRBD1 (5 bases). Germline V gene lookup returns CDR1 LNHDA and CDR2 SQIVND (reference sequence). Trimming removed 4 bases at V and 11 bases at J, with 14 bases between. The CDR3 loop spans 13 amino acids. The CDR3 DNA reads as TGTGCCAGTAGTACCAGCCCGGGGGGGAAACTGTTTTTT. Encoded protein: CASSTSPGGKLFF.

This rearrangement joins TRBV6-5 to TRBJ2-2; maybe TRBD2 (5 bases). This CDR3 has 16 amino acids. V was trimmed by 0 bases and J by 5 bases, leaving 13 bases between them. In germline, CDR1 is MNHEY, CDR2 SVGAGI. The DNA of the CDR3 is TGTGCCAGCAGTTACTCGAAGCTGAGAGGGACCGGGGAGCTGTTTTTT. This codes for CASSYSKLRGTGELFF.

The chain combines TRBV5-1 with TRBJ1-2; 8 bases are shared with TRBD1. This CDR3 is built from 14 residues. Trimming cost V 0 bases and J 6 bases; bases outside gene matches: 4. Per the germline V gene, CDR1 is SGHRS and CDR2 is YFSETQ. The CDR3 reads CASSLGTGTDGYTF. The CDR3, as DNA: TGCGCCAGCAGCTTGGGGACAGGGACCGATGGCTACACCTTC. The complete variable domain, with remaining parts taken from reference TRBV5-1 and TRBJ1-2, reads KAGVTQTPRYLIKTRGQQVTLSCSPISGHRSVSWYQQTPGQGLQFLFEYFSETQRNKGNFPGRFSGRQFSNSRSEMNVSTLELGDSALYLCASSLGTGTDGYTFGSGTRLTVV.

V usage is TRBV5-1 and J usage is TRBJ1-1; 7 bases agree with TRBD1. The length of the CDR3 is 15 residues. Germline assignment: CDR1 SGHRS and CDR2 YFSETQ. The V gene end was trimmed by 4 bases and the J gene end by 2 bases; junction bases not matched to a gene: 8. The CDR3 DNA follows: TGCGCCAGCAGCCTAAGGACAGGATCAAACACTGAAGCTTTCTTT. The encoded protein is CASSLRTGSNTEAFF. The complete variable domain, with remaining parts taken from reference TRBV5-1 and TRBJ1-1, reads KAGVTQTPRYLIKTRGQQVTLSCSPISGHRSVSWYQQTPGQGLQFLFEYFSETQRNKGNFPGRFSGRQFSNSRSEMNVSTLELGDSALYLCASSLRTGSNTEAFFGQGTRLTVV.